This TCR beta chain was captured in a study of shared T cell receptors in the human thymus. Method: immunoSEQ multiplex PCR; TCRdb's copy keeps in-frame clones and lacks some. The sample consists of about 380,000 clones, 85% to 95% of them appearing once. Germline CDR1 SNHLY, CDR2 FYNNEI. The V gene lost 1 base and the J gene lost 6 bases, with 16 bases spanning the gap. The CDR3 runs to 15 residues. The chain is built from TRBV2 and TRBJ2-7, with D maybe TRBD2 (6 bases). The sequencing input was thymocytes. The TCR originated in a human donor. CDR3 protein: CASSEGGTLVFEQYF. The CDR3 DNA reads TGTGCCAGCAGTGAAGGGGGGACTCTGGTTTTCGAGCAGTACTTC.